The T cell receptor beta chain described here comes from a study of radiotherapy plus CTLA-4 blockade in lung cancer. The overall study: Disease control was present in around a third of patients, and objective responses in 18%. General observations from the study: The authors reported that early blood T cell clone dynamics, with interferon-beta, best predicted response. Following radiotherapy plus ipilimumab, tumor-derived TCR clones expanded in the blood.

CDR1 is MDHEN, CDR2 SYDVKM, per germline. V trimming: 11 bases; J trimming: 2 bases; junction bases outside the gene matches: 16. The CDR3 is 16 residues long. Points on this clone: The antigen is undetermined.

Lung cancer patients with chemo-refractory metastatic non-small-cell disease were given focal radiation plus CTLA-4 blockade with ipilimumab. The data were produced by immunoSEQ multiplex PCR, yet TCRdb's version contains in-frame clones alone and is incomplete. The data show 55,000 or so clones, almost 85% seen once. This specimen consisted of peripheral blood, obtained from a patient treated with radiotherapy plus ipilimumab. This chain joins TRBV28 and TRBJ2-7; 9 bases agree with TRBD1. The TCR was taken from a human donor with non-small cell lung cancer whose response to radiotherapy plus ipilimumab could not be evaluated. The CDR3 reads CAEQMTRDRVTYEQYF. In DNA, the CDR3 is TGTGCCGAGCAAATGACCCGGGACAGGGTCACCTACGAGCAGTACTTC.